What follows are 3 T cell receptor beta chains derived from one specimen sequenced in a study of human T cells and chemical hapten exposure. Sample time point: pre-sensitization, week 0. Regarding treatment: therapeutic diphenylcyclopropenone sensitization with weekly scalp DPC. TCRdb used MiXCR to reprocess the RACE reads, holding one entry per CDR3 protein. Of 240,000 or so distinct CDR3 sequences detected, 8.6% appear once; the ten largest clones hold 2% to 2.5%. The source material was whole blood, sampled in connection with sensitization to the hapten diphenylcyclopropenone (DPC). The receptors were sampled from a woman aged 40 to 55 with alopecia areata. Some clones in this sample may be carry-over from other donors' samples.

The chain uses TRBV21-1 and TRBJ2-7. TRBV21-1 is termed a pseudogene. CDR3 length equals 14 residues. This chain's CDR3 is CASATIGTSYEQYF. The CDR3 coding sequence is TGTGCCAGCGCGACGATAGGGACCTCCTACGAGCAGTACTTC.

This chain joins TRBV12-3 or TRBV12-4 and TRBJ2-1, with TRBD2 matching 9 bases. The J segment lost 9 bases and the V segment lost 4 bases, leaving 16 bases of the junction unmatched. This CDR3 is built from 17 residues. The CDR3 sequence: CASSSKDGAGGPPEQFF. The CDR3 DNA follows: TGTGCCAGCAGTTCGAAGGATGGGGCGGGAGGGCCTCCTGAGCAGTTCTTC.

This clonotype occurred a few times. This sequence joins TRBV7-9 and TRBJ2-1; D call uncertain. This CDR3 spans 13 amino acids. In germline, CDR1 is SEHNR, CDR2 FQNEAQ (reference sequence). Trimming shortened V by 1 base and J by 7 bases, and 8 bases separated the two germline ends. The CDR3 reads CASSLEGFNEQFF. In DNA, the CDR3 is TGTGCCAGCAGCTTAGAGGGCTTTAATGAGCAGTTCTTC. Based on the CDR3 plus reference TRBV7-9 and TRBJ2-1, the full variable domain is DTGVSQNPRHKITKRGQNVTFRCDPISEHNRLYWYRQTLGQGPEFLTYFQNEAQLEKSRLLSDRFSAERPKGSFSTLEIQRTEQGDSAMYLCASSLEGFNEQFFGPGTRLTVL.